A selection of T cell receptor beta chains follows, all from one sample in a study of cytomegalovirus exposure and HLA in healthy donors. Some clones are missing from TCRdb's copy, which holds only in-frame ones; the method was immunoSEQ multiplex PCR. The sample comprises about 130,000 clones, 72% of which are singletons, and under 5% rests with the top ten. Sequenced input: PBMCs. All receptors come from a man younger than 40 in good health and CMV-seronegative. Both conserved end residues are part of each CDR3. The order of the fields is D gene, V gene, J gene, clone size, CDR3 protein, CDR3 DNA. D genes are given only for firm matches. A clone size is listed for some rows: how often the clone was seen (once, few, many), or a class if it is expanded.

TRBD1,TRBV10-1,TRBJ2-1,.,CASSPNRGLVDEQFF,TGCGCCAGCAGCCCGAACAGGGGGCTAGTCGATGAGCAGTTCTTC
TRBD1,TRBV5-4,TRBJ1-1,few,CASSPGQGATEAFF,TGTGCCAGCAGCCCCGGACAGGGGGCGACTGAAGCTTTCTTT
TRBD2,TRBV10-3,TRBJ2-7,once,CAASSGGEGYEQYF,TGTGCCGCCTCTAGCGGGGGGGAAGGGTACGAGCAGTACTTC
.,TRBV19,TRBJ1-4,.,CASSFQTTGTNEKLFF,TGTGCCAGTAGTTTCCAGACGACGGGGACTAATGAAAAACTGTTTTTT
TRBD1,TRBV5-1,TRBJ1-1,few,CASSSTGGDTEAFF,TGCGCCAGCAGCTCGACAGGGGGCGACACTGAAGCTTTCTTT
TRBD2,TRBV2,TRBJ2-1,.,CASRATSGGWDEQFF,TGTGCCAGCAGGGCTACTAGCGGGGGTTGGGATGAGCAGTTCTTC
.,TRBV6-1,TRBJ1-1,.,CASMEWRTEAFF,TGTGCCAGCATGGAGTGGAGAACTGAAGCTTTCTTT
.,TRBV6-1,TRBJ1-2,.,CASRTSWAGNYGYTF,TGTGCCAGCAGGACCTCCTGGGCAGGGAACTATGGCTACACCTTC
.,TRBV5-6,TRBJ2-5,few,CASSLDNQETQYF,TGTGCCAGCAGCTTGGACAACCAAGAGACCCAGTACTTC
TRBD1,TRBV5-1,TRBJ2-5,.,CASSLVGTGTETQYF,TGCGCCAGCAGCTTGGTTGGGACAGGTACCGAGACCCAGTACTTC
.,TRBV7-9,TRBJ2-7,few,CASSAIDRKGSYEQYF,TGTGCCAGCAGCGCTATTGACAGGAAAGGTTCCTACGAGCAGTACTTC
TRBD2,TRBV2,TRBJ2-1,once,CASSDDAGGPLYNEQFF,TGTGCCAGCAGTGATGATGCGGGGGGGCCTCTGTACAATGAGCAGTTCTTC
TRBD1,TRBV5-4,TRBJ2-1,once,CASSLGDRGASGNEQFF,TGTGCCAGCAGCTTGGGCGACAGGGGGGCTAGTGGCAATGAGCAGTTCTTC
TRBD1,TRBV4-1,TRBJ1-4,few,CASSRPGQEDEKLFF,TGCGCCAGCAGTAGGCCGGGACAGGAAGATGAAAAACTGTTTTTT
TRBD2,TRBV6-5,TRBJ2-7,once,CASSYGGGSYEQYF,TGTGCCAGCAGTTATGGCGGGGGCTCCTACGAGCAGTACTTC
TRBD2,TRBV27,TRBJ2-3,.,CASSKTSGGLTDTQYF,TGTGCCAGCAGTAAAACCAGCGGGGGGCTCACAGATACGCAGTATTTT
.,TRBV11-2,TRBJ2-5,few,CASSLVGGQETQYF,TGTGCCAGCAGCTTAGTGGGAGGCCAAGAGACCCAGTACTTC
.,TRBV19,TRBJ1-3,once,CASSSIDFLSGNTIYF,TGTGCCAGTAGTTCCATTGACTTTCTCTCTGGAAACACCATATATTTT
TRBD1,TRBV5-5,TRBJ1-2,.,CASRATGEDGYTF,TGTGCCAGCAGAGCGACAGGGGAAGATGGCTACACCTTC
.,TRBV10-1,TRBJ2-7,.,CASSTDRLAEQYF,TGCGCCAGCAGTACAGACAGGCTGGCCGAGCAGTACTTC
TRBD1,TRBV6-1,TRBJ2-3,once,CASQGTGDKDTQYF,TGTGCCAGCCAAGGGACAGGGGATAAAGATACGCAGTATTTT
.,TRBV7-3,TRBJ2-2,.,CASILEKRQTQELFF,TGTGCCAGCATCCTCGAAAAAAGACAGACCCAAGAGCTGTTTTTT
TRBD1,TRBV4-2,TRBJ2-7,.,CASSQVWQGESTYEQYF,TGTGCCAGCAGCCAAGTTTGGCAGGGGGAATCCACTTACGAGCAGTACTTC
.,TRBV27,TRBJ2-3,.,CASSFVASGTDTQYF,TGTGCCAGCAGTTTCGTCGCTAGCGGCACAGATACGCAGTATTTT
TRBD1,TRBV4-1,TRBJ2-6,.,CASSQGQGNSGANVLTF,TGCGCCAGCAGCCAAGGACAGGGAAACTCTGGGGCCAACGTCCTGACTTTC
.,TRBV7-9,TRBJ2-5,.,CASSPDGETQYF,TGTGCCAGCAGCCCCGACGGGGAGACCCAGTACTTC
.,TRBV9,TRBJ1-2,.,CASSPYRDIQLPHYGYTF,TGTGCCAGCAGCCCCTACCGGGACATACAACTCCCCCACTATGGCTACACCTTC
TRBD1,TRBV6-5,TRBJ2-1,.,CASRQGFTYNEQFF,TGTGCCAGCAGACAGGGGTTCACCTACAATGAGCAGTTCTTC
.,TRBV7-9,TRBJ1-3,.,CASSFSPGNSGNTIYF,TGTGCCAGCAGCTTCTCGCCAGGGAACTCTGGAAACACCATATATTTT
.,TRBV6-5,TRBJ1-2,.,CASSPNYDRNYGYTF,TGTGCCAGCAGTCCGAACTATGACAGGAACTATGGCTACACCTTC
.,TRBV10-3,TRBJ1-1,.,CAISESRMAGQGGTEAFF,TGTGCCATCAGTGAGTCGAGAATGGCTGGGCAGGGCGGCACTGAAGCTTTCTTT
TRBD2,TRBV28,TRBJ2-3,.,CASIRTSGGSPQYF,TGTGCCAGCATTAGGACTAGCGGGGGATCCCCGCAGTATTTT
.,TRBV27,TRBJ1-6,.,CASSLSSGISPLHF,TGTGCCAGCAGTTTATCGTCAGGGATTTCACCCCTCCACTTT
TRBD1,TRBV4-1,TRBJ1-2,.,CASSPRTGGSYGYTF,TGCGCCAGCAGCCCAAGGACAGGGGGCAGCTATGGCTACACCTTC
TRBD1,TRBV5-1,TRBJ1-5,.,CASSPEDRDHQPQHF,TGCGCCAGCAGCCCAGAGGACAGGGACCATCAGCCCCAGCATTTT
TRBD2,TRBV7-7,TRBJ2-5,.,CASSSGTSGAQETQYF,TGTGCCAGCAGCTCCGGGACTAGCGGGGCACAAGAGACCCAGTACTTC
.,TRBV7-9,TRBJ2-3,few,CSSSQTTPGTDTQYF,TGTTCCAGCAGCCAGACTACTCCTGGAACAGATACGCAGTATTTT
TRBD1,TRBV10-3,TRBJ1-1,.,CAIRVTVQGAGTEAFF,TGTGCCATCAGGGTAACAGTACAGGGGGCTGGGACTGAAGCTTTCTTT
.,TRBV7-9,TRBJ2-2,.,CASSRDTSTGELFF,TGTGCCAGCAGCCGGGACACCTCCACCGGGGAGCTGTTTTTT
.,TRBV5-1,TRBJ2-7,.,CASSLFAGGTYEQYF,TGCGCCAGCAGCTTGTTTGCTGGCGGCACCTACGAGCAGTACTTC
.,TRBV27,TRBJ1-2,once,CASSFGGPYGYTF,TGTGCCAGCAGTTTTGGGGGCCCCTATGGCTACACCTTC